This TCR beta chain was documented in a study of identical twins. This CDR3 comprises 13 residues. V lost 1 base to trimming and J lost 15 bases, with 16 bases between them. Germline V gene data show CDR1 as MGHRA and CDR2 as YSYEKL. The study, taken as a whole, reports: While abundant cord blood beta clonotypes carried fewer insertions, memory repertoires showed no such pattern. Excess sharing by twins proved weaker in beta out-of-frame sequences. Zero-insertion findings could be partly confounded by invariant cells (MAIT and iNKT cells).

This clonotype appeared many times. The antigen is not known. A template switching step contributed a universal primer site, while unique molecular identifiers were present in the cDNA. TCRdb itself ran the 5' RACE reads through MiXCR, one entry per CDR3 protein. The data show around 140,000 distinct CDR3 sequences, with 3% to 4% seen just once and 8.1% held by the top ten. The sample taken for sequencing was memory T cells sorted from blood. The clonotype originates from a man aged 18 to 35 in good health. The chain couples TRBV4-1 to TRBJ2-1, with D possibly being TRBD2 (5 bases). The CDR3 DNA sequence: TGCGCCAGCAGCCAAGGGATTACTAGGGTTCCGTTCTTC. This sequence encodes CASSQGITRVPFF.